The rows below give T cell receptor beta chains drawn from one sample of a study of blood T cell repertoires in COVID-19. Clones were read by immunoSEQ multiplex PCR, and TCRdb kept only the in-frame ones, dropping some. The table has approximately 330,000 clones, 85% to 90% seen once. Sequenced input: peripheral blood. All receptors derive from a woman aged 40 to 50 with COVID-19, enrolled during active disease. The CDR3 runs from the conserved cysteine through the conserved F or W. D genes are given only for firm matches. Some rows mark clone size as missing; the rest say once, few, many or name a class of expanded clone.

j_call v_call d_call clone_size cdr3_nt cdr3_aa
TRBJ1-2 TRBV15 TRBD1 - TGTGCCACCAGCAGAGATATCGGGACAGCCTATGGCTACACCTTC CATSRDIGTAYGYTF
TRBJ1-5 TRBV7-2 - - TGTGCCAGCAGCAAGGGGGACACCCGCAATCAGCCCCAGCATTTT CASSKGDTRNQPQHF
TRBJ1-3 TRBV15 TRBD1 - TGTGCCACCAGCAGACGTACAGGGGCTGGAAACACCATATATTTT CATSRRTGAGNTIYF
TRBJ2-6 TRBV27 - - TGTGCCAGCATCGGCTCTGGGGCCAACGTCCTGACTTTC CASIGSGANVLTF
TRBJ1-4 TRBV18 TRBD1 - TGTGCCAGCTCACCACCACGGGACAGGGGTGAAAAACTGTTTTTT CASSPPRDRGEKLFF
TRBJ2-5 TRBV6-1 TRBD2 - TGTGCCAGCAGTGAAGAGATTAGCGGGGGTCAAGAGACCCAGTACTTC CASSEEISGGQETQYF
TRBJ2-5 TRBV12-3/TRBV12-4 - - TGTGCCAGCAGTTTGGGCAGACAAGAGACCCAGTACTTC CASSLGRQETQYF
TRBJ1-3 TRBV10-3 TRBD1 - TGTGCCATCAGTGCGGCAGGGGGCTCTGGAAACACCATATATTTT CAISAAGGSGNTIYF
TRBJ1-4 TRBV7-2 - - TGTGCCAGCAGCTTACATGGCCAGAATAATGAAAAACTGTTTTTT CASSLHGQNNEKLFF
TRBJ2-3 TRBV28 - - TGTGCCAGCAGTTCTGGGTCGTCACAGGGTACAGATACGCAGTATTTT CASSSGSSQGTDTQYF
TRBJ1-5 TRBV2 TRBD1 - TGTGCCAGCATCGGCACAGGGGGGAAAAATCAGCCCCAGCATTTT CASIGTGGKNQPQHF
TRBJ2-3 TRBV11-2 - - TGTGCCAGCAGCTTAACCAGGGCTTTCACAGATACGCAGTATTTT CASSLTRAFTDTQYF
TRBJ1-5 TRBV28 TRBD1 - TGTGCCAGCATGGGGGGACAGGGCTGGAATCAGCCCCAGCATTTT CASMGGQGWNQPQHF
TRBJ2-7 TRBV7-2 TRBD2 - TGTGCCAGCAGCTCCACGGGGGGAACCTACGAGCAGTACTTC CASSSTGGTYEQYF
TRBJ1-2 TRBV5-1 - - TGCGCCAGCAGAAACAACCGCGGGGAGAGGAGAGTCTATGGCTACACCTTC CASRNNRGERRVYGYTF
TRBJ1-5 TRBV6-6 TRBD1 - TGTGCCAGCAGGATCGGACAGGTCGGACAGCCCCAGCATTTT CASRIGQVGQPQHF
TRBJ2-7 TRBV10-3 TRBD2 - TGTGCCATCAGTGAGTCACCGGGGGGCGAGCAGTACTTC CAISESPGGEQYF
TRBJ2-2 TRBV28 - - TGTGCCAGCAGTTTGTCGGGGTTAAACACCGGGGAGCTGTTTTTT CASSLSGLNTGELFF
TRBJ2-7 TRBV19 - few TGTGCCAGTAGTACTGGCCTAGCCTACGAGCAGTACTTC CASSTGLAYEQYF
TRBJ1-3 TRBV30 - - TGTGCCTGGGCCGGGACACTGAGCTCTGGAAACACCATATATTTT CAWAGTLSSGNTIYF
TRBJ2-2 TRBV2 TRBD2 - TGTGCCAGCAGCCCTAGCGGGGGGGCCCGTATCACCGGGGAGCTGTTTTTT CASSPSGGARITGELFF
TRBJ1-1 TRBV5-6 TRBD1 - TGTGCCAGCAGCTGGACAGGGTTATGGGACACTGAAGCTTTCTTT CASSWTGLWDTEAFF
TRBJ1-1 TRBV10-3 - - TGTGCCATCAGTCCAGGGGTTGGAACTGAAGCTTTCTTT CAISPGVGTEAFF
TRBJ2-3 TRBV28 - - TGTGCCAGCAGTTTTGGCGGAGGCACAGATACGCAGTATTTT CASSFGGGTDTQYF
TRBJ1-1 TRBV28 TRBD1 - TGTGCCAGCAGTTTGGTTAACAGGGGGCTTGGTCCAGCTTTCTTT CASSLVNRGLGPAFF
TRBJ2-7 TRBV2 - - TGTGCCAGCTTGGGGCACCGAGATTACGAGCAGTACTTC CASLGHRDYEQYF
TRBJ1-1 TRBV29-1 TRBD1 few TGCAGCGTTGAATTGCGACAGGGGAACACTGAAGCTTTCTTT CSVELRQGNTEAFF
TRBJ1-1 TRBV2 - once TGTGCCAGCAAAGAGGGATGGGTGCTCACTGAAGCTTTCTTT CASKEGWVLTEAFF
TRBJ2-2 TRBV7-9 - - TGTGCCAGCAGCTCTGACAGCAACACCGGGGAGCTGTTTTTT CASSSDSNTGELFF
TRBJ1-2 TRBV6-4 TRBD1 once TGTGCCAGCAGGCCTAGACAGGGGCCGGACTATGGCTACACCTTC CASRPRQGPDYGYTF
TRBJ2-5 TRBV11-2 - - TGTGCCAGCAGCCTAGGATCCATGCGAGAGACCCAGTACTTC CASSLGSMRETQYF
TRBJ2-5 TRBV27 - - TGTGCCAGCAGTTTGGGCCAGGGTGTTGGAGAGACCCAGTACTTC CASSLGQGVGETQYF
TRBJ1-6 TRBV19 TRBD1 - TGTGCCAGTAGTGGGGGACAGGGGGATAATTCACCCCTCCACTTT CASSGGQGDNSPLHF
TRBJ2-5 TRBV5-5 - - TGTGCCAGCAGCCGCGGTAGCGGAGAGACCCAGTACTTC CASSRGSGETQYF
TRBJ1-1 TRBV28 TRBD1 - TGTGCCAGCAGTTTAGGGGACAGGGGAGCTTTCTTT CASSLGDRGAFF
TRBJ2-2 TRBV15 - - TGTGCCACCAGCAGAGGGGCGCCGGGGGCCGGGGAGCTGTTTTTT CATSRGAPGAGELFF
TRBJ1-2 TRBV18 TRBD1 - TGTGCCAGCTCACCTCAATCAGGGGACAGGGGTTTCGGCTACACCTTC CASSPQSGDRGFGYTF
TRBJ2-1 TRBV7-3 - - TGTGCCAGCAGCTTAACGGGGGGTGAGCAGTTCTTC CASSLTGGEQFF
TRBJ2-4 TRBV2 - - TGTGCCAGCAGACTAGATAACATTCAGTACTTC CASRLDNIQYF
TRBJ2-3 TRBV11-2 - - TGTGCCAGCAGCCGACAATTTTTCGGTCACACAGATACGCAGTATTTT CASSRQFFGHTDTQYF